These 23 T cell receptor beta chains originate from one sample sequenced in a study of cytomegalovirus exposure and HLA in healthy donors. This PCR relied on a set of 60 Vbeta primers and 13 Jbeta primers. The method was immunoSEQ multiplex PCR; TCRdb's version includes in-frame clones alone and lacks a portion of them. Counted here are under 90,000 clones, 55% to 80% occurring once; the ten biggest clones make up 7.5% to 8%. Input material: PBMCs. These receptors were obtained from a man aged 40-49 years in good health and CMV-seropositive.

This CDR3 reads CASSGQGEFGGYTF. Written as DNA, the CDR3 is TGTGCCAGCAGTGGACAGGGAGAGTTTGGTGGCTACACCTTC. V gene TRBV6-6 combines with J gene TRBJ1-2, with TRBD1 matching over 8 bases. The trim removed 5 bases at V and 7 bases at J, leaving 9 bases unmatched. Germline V gene data show CDR1 as MNHNY and CDR2 as SVGAGI (reference sequence). The CDR3 totals 14 residues.

The rearrangement links TRBV27 to TRBJ2-7; 7 bases align to TRBD2. The CDR3 runs to 19 residues. Germline CDR1 reads MNHEY; CDR2 reads SMNVEV (reference sequence). With V trimmed by 2 bases and J by 3 bases, 19 bases remained unmatched. CDR3 sequence: CASSLTAQVSGVPNYEQYF. The CDR3 DNA is TGTGCCAGCAGTTTAACGGCCCAGGTCAGCGGGGTGCCCAACTACGAGCAGTACTTC.

This clone has a handful of counts. This rearrangement joins TRBV5-4 to TRBJ1-1; D gene uncertain. The CDR3 extends over 12 amino acids. CDR1 SGHNT and CDR2 YYREEE come from the germline V gene (reference sequence). Trimming shortened V by 0 bases and J by 3 bases, and 3 bases separated the two germline ends. CDR3 protein: CASSLADTEAFF. In nucleotides, the CDR3 is TGTGCCAGCAGCTTGGCGGACACTGAAGCTTTCTTT.

The sample holds a few counts of this clone. The V call is TRBV7-2, the J call TRBJ2-1; tentatively, D is TRBD2 (5 bases). This CDR3 is 15 amino acids long. The ends were cut back, 5 bases at V and 3 bases at J, with 14 bases in the middle. The germline V gene encodes CDR1 SGHTA and CDR2 FQGNSA. The CDR3 loop is CASSRESRDYNEQFF. CDR3 in DNA: TGTGCCAGCAGCCGAGAAAGCCGGGACTACAATGAGCAGTTCTTC.

The genes are TRBV7-9 and TRBJ1-5; TRBD1 aligns across 9 bases. Looked up from germline, CDR1 is SEHNR and CDR2 is FQNEAQ (reference sequence). After removal of 8 bases from V and 7 bases from J, the junction contained 6 bases not matched to a gene. CDR3 size: 13 residues. Written as DNA, the CDR3 is TGTGCCAGCGCACAGGGGGCAAACCAGCCCCAGCATTTT. It is translated as CASAQGANQPQHF.

This clone was recorded a few times. The chain has TRBV7-2 and TRBJ1-4; D unclear. V was clipped by 0 bases and J by 5 bases, with 10 bases between them. This CDR3 is 15 amino acids long. Germline lookup yields CDR1 SGHTA and CDR2 FQGNSA. In nucleotides, the CDR3 is TGTGCCAGCAGCTTAGCGCAGACTGCCAATGAAAAACTGTTTTTT. Translated, it gives CASSLAQTANEKLFF.

This clone was observed a few times. This rearrangement joins TRBV5-1 to TRBJ1-1, with D possibly TRBD1 on 6 matching bases. Germline assignment: CDR1 SGHRS and CDR2 YFSETQ. V was pared by 5 bases and J by 2 bases, with 13 bases between. The CDR3 runs to 14 residues. CDR3 DNA: TGCGCCAGCAGTATAAAACAGGGAAACACTGAAGCTTTCTTT. Encoded protein: CASSIKQGNTEAFF. Full variable domain (rest looked up from reference TRBV5-1 and TRBJ1-1): KAGVTQTPRYLIKTRGQQVTLSCSPISGHRSVSWYQQTPGQGLQFLFEYFSETQRNKGNFPGRFSGRQFSNSRSEMNVSTLELGDSALYLCASSIKQGNTEAFFGQGTRLTVV.

The CDR3 here is CASRSRSTDTQYF. The CDR3 DNA is TGTGCCAGCAGGTCCCGGAGCACAGATACGCAGTATTTT. The chain couples TRBV7-3 to TRBJ2-3; D is ambiguous. The germline CDR1 and CDR2 sequences are SGHTA and FQGTGA. V gave up 6 bases and J gave up 0 bases, with 7 bases separating them. This CDR3 is built from 13 residues.

This chain joins TRBV2 and TRBJ1-5; 9 nucleotides agree with TRBD1. V trimming: 6 bases; J trimming: 6 bases; junction bases outside the gene matches: 6. CDR1 and CDR2 (germline): SNHLY, FYNNEI. This CDR3 contains 14 residues. DNA for the CDR3: TGTGCCAGCAGCCCGACAGGGGGTGGTCAGCCCCAGCATTTT. Its protein product is CASSPTGGGQPQHF.

This clone has only a few counts. V is TRBV7-2 and J is TRBJ1-2; 9 positions agree with TRBD1. V was clipped by 5 bases and J by 4 bases; unmatched bases: 14. The CDR3 is 17 residues long. The V gene's germline CDR1 is SGHTA and CDR2 FQGNSA. Here the CDR3 DNA reads TGTGCCAGCAGCCCTAGATCCGGGACAGGGACTCCCTATGGCTACACCTTC. It specifies CASSPRSGTGTPYGYTF.

Only a few counts were recorded for this clone. The chain employs TRBV13 and TRBJ2-3, with D perhaps TRBD2 (6 bases). The CDR3 sequence is 16 residues long. The germline CDR1 and CDR2 sequences are PRHDT and FYEKMQ (reference sequence). The V end lost 1 base, the J end lost 1 base, and 12 bases lay between the germline ends. CDR3 nucleotide sequence: TGTGCCAGCAGCTTAGTTGCGGGGACCGGCACAGATACGCAGTATTTT. This gives the protein CASSLVAGTGTDTQYF.

The chain is built from TRBV27 and TRBJ1-5; 9 bases are a match to TRBD1. The CDR3 contains 17 residues. The J segment lost 7 bases and the V segment lost 5 bases, leaving 15 bases of the junction unmatched. The V gene's germline CDR1 is MNHEY and CDR2 SMNVEV (reference sequence). The CDR3 region has the DNA TGTGCCAGCAGTCCTAAATGGCTACAGGGGGCACAGCAGCCCCAGCATTTT. This codes for CASSPKWLQGAQQPQHF.

The CDR3 DNA reads as TGTGCCAGTAGTGGAGCACGACTAGCGGGAGTTGCCGGGGAGCTGTTTTTT. It is translated as CASSGARLAGVAGELFF. The chain couples TRBV19 to TRBJ2-2, with TRBD2 identical over 12 bases. The V gene end was trimmed by 5 bases and the J gene end by 6 bases; junction bases not matched to a gene: 10. Per germline, CDR1 LNHDA and CDR2 SQIVND (reference sequence). This CDR3 spans 17 amino acids.

This clone was counted only a few times. The chain joins TRBV2 to TRBJ2-7; 10 bases align to TRBD1. V trimming: 6 bases; J trimming: 3 bases; junction bases outside the gene matches: 8. CDR1 is SNHLY, CDR2 FYNNEI, per germline. The CDR3 loop spans 15 amino acids. The CDR3 loop is CASSQGGQGFYEQYF. The CDR3 bases are TGTGCCAGCAGCCAAGGGGGACAGGGGTTCTACGAGCAGTACTTC.

The chain carries TRBV4-1 and TRBJ1-5; D is ambiguous. The germline CDR1 and CDR2 sequences are MGHRA and YSYEKL. This CDR3 spans 17 amino acids. V lost 0 bases, J lost 4 bases, and 16 bases lay in between. CDR3 region: CASSQEFLGRSNQPQHF. The CDR3 nucleotides are TGCGCCAGCAGCCAAGAATTCCTTGGTCGGAGTAATCAGCCCCAGCATTTT.

Only one count was recorded for this clone. The chain links TRBV13 to TRBJ2-7; D possibly corresponds to TRBD2 (6 bases). The CDR3 loop spans 14 amino acids. Trimming took 5 bases from V and 2 from J, leaving 13 bases between them. The germline gives CDR1 PRHDT, CDR2 FYEKMQ (reference sequence). In DNA, the CDR3 is TGTGCCAGCAGCCCCGGGGTAGCGGCCTACGAGCAGTACTTC. This translates into CASSPGVAAYEQYF.

The V and J genes are TRBV5-1 and TRBJ2-7, with D possibly being TRBD1 (6 bases). Per germline, CDR1 SGHRS and CDR2 YFSETQ. With 4 bases removed from V and 1 base from J, the gap between germline ends came to 12 bases. The CDR3 has 14 amino acids. The CDR3: CASSLDRPSYEQYF. The CDR3 DNA reads as TGCGCCAGCAGCCTGGACAGACCGTCCTACGAGCAGTACTTC. The full variable domain, in which reference TRBV5-1 and TRBJ2-7 provide the parts outside the CDR3, is KAGVTQTPRYLIKTRGQQVTLSCSPISGHRSVSWYQQTPGQGLQFLFEYFSETQRNKGNFPGRFSGRQFSNSRSEMNVSTLELGDSALYLCASSLDRPSYEQYFGPGTRLTVT.

The chain joins TRBV6-1 to TRBJ2-5, with D perhaps matching TRBD1 (6 bases). The ends were cut back, 0 bases at V and 5 bases at J, with 13 bases in the middle. Germline CDR1 MNHNS, CDR2 SASEGT. CDR3 size: 15 residues. CDR3 amino acids: CASSEARGGQETQYF. CDR3 bases: TGTGCCAGCAGTGAAGCTCGAGGGGGTCAGGAGACCCAGTACTTC.

This clone was detected once. This rearrangement joins TRBV7-2 to TRBJ1-5, with TRBD1 matching over 7 bases. This CDR3 has 16 residues. The trim removed 4 bases at V and 7 bases at J, leaving 13 bases unmatched. Germline V gene sequence: CDR1 SGHTA, CDR2 FQGNSA. The CDR3 sequence is CASSSPETGLRQPQHF. The DNA for the CDR3 is TGTGCCAGCAGCTCACCAGAGACAGGGCTAAGGCAGCCCCAGCATTTT.

This clone has only one observation. V usage is TRBV4-2 and J usage is TRBJ2-3, with 11 bases lining up with TRBD2. The CDR3 has 15 amino acids. Germline V gene sequence: CDR1 LGHNA, CDR2 YNFKEQ. V lost 4 bases to trimming and J lost 1 base; unmatched junction nucleotides: 1. The CDR3 reads CASSLAGGRTDTQYF. CDR3 bases: TGTGCCAGCAGCCTAGCGGGAGGGCGCACAGATACGCAGTATTTT.

The chain couples TRBV5-6 to TRBJ2-5, with TRBD2 as a possible D gene (5 bases). CDR1 is SGHDT and CDR2 is YYEEEE in the germline V gene. V shed 0 bases and J shed 6 bases, with 15 bases lying between them. There are 15 residues in the CDR3. In DNA form, the CDR3 reads TGTGCCAGCAGCTTGGGGCCCGTGAGGGATCAGACCCAGTACTTC. It translates to CASSLGPVRDQTQYF. Looking up the rest from reference TRBV5-6 and TRBJ2-5 gives the full variable domain: DAGVTQSPTHLIKTRGQQVTLRCSPKSGHDTVSWYQQALGQGPQFIFQYYEEEERQRGNFPDRFSGHQFPNYSSELNVNALLLGDSALYLCASSLGPVRDQTQYFGPGTRLLVL.

The CDR3 here is CASSLAGSSYEQYF. The CDR3 region has the DNA TGTGCCAGCAGCTTAGCGGGCAGTTCCTACGAGCAGTACTTC. This chain joins TRBV7-8 and TRBJ2-7; the D is unclear. Germline V gene lookup returns CDR1 SGHVS and CDR2 FQNEAQ. The length of the CDR3 is 14 residues. Trimming took off 0 bases at V and 1 base at J, with 7 bases between the two ends.

The chain has TRBV5-1 and TRBJ1-3; 8 bases agree with TRBD1. Germline V gene sequence: CDR1 SGHRS, CDR2 YFSETQ. V lost 2 bases and J lost 3; bases outside the gene matches: 1. CDR3 length: 14 residues. The CDR3 protein is CASSFGQGGNTIYF. The CDR3 DNA reads as TGCGCCAGCAGCTTCGGACAGGGTGGAAACACCATATATTTT.